The 14 T cell receptor beta chains below come from one sample, sequenced in a study of vaccination and CD4 T cells after COVID-19. Sequence data for DNA of cultured CD4+ T cells were generated by the Oncomine TCR Beta short-read assay. TCRdb itself ran the PCR reads through MiXCR, one entry per CDR3 protein. The sample consists of roughly 5,000 distinct CDR3 sequences, under 35% of them appearing once. No antigen has been identified for these receptors. Treatment defined: roughly 10-day PBMC culture with coronavirus spike peptide pools or control peptides (ViraFEST assay). The sequenced sample consisted of CD4+ T cells from blood, cultured in vitro. All receptors derive from a human donor who had recovered from COVID-19.

The CDR3 bases are TGTGCCAGCAAGAAGCGGGCTAGCACAGATACGCAGTATTTT. Protein: CASKKRASTDTQYF. V gene TRBV2 combines with J gene TRBJ2-3; D perhaps matches TRBD2 (6 bases). V lost 7 bases and J 0 bases, leaving 11 bases between the germline ends. CDR1 and CDR2 from the germline V gene are SNHLY and FYNNEI. This CDR3 spans 14 amino acids. Together with reference TRBV2 and TRBJ2-3, the CDR3 gives the full variable domain: EPEVTQTPSHQVTQMGQEVILRCVPISNHLYFYWYRQILGQKVEFLVSFYNNEISEKSEIFDDQFSVERPDGSNFTLKIRSTKLEDSAMYFCASKKRASTDTQYFGPGTRLTVL.

This clonotype was observed a handful of times. This chain links TRBV29-1 with TRBJ2-3; D is uncertain. Trimming stripped 6 bases from V and 4 bases from J, with 32 bases between. The CDR3 spans 19 residues. Germline CDR1 is SQVTM and CDR2 is ANQGSEA. The DNA of the CDR3 is TGCAGCGTCCTCATGGTGGTGCGGAACCCACCGGCACGACCAGATACGCAGTATTTT. This codes for CSVLMVVRNPPARPDTQYF.

This clonotype has only a few counts. The chain joins TRBV7-3 to TRBJ2-1, with TRBD2 as a possible D gene (6 bases). CDR1 is SGHTA and CDR2 is FQGTGA in the germline V gene. The CDR3 loop spans 15 amino acids. Trimming stripped 5 bases from V and 8 bases from J, with 19 bases between. Here the CDR3 DNA reads TGTGCCAGCAGCCCCCGGGACTCTGAGCTTCATGAGCAGTTCTTC. Its translation is CASSPRDSELHEQFF.

The rearrangement links TRBV25-1 to TRBJ2-1; 9 nucleotides line up with TRBD2. CDR3 size: 16 residues. Unmatched junction bases numbered 4, after V lost 4 bases and J lost 0 bases. Germline V gene sequence: CDR1 MGHDK, CDR2 SYGVNS. As DNA, the CDR3 is TGTGCCAGCAGTGGGGGACTAGCCCTCTCCTACAATGAGCAGTTCTTC. The encoded protein is CASSGGLALSYNEQFF.

This clonotype was counted only a few times. The rearrangement links TRBV23-1 to TRBJ2-3; D not certain. TRBV23-1 belongs to the ORF category, with a function that is uncertain. This CDR3 contains 13 residues. Deletions cut 4 bases from V and 4 bases from J, with 9 bases between. The CDR3 protein is CASSPPPPDTQYF. The CDR3 region has the DNA TGCGCCAGCAGTCCCCCTCCCCCAGATACGCAGTATTTT.

The rearrangement joins TRBV20-1 to TRBJ2-1, with 9 nucleotides matching TRBD2. V dropped 6 bases and J dropped 2; count of bases not matched to a gene: 8. This CDR3 region has 15 residues. The germline CDR1 and CDR2 sequences are DFQATT and SNEGSKA (reference sequence). The CDR3 sequence is CSAIALAGPYNEQFF. CDR3 DNA: TGCAGTGCCATCGCCCTAGCGGGACCCTACAATGAGCAGTTCTTC.

V gene TRBV29-1 combines with J gene TRBJ2-3; tentatively, D is TRBD2 (5 bases). The CDR3 loop spans 14 amino acids. From germline, CDR1 is SQVTM and CDR2 ANQGSEA. V was cut by 4 bases and J by 1 base, with 12 bases left in between. The DNA for the CDR3 is TGCAGCGTTGGACCGAGCGGAGGCACAGATACGCAGTATTTT. Translated, it gives CSVGPSGGTDTQYF.

This clonotype has more than one count but fewer than ten. The chain links TRBV12-3 or TRBV12-4 to TRBJ2-5; 7 bases fit TRBD2. The CDR3 length is 15 residues. J was trimmed by 4 bases and V by 2 bases; bases with no gene match: 7. The CDR3 reads CASSLWSLAAETQYF. The CDR3 region has the DNA TGTGCCAGCAGTTTATGGAGTCTAGCGGCAGAGACCCAGTACTTC.

This sequence joins TRBV27 and TRBJ1-5; perhaps TRBD1 as D (5 bases). The V gene lost 5 bases and the J gene lost 5 bases, with 16 bases spanning the gap. The CDR3 runs to 15 residues. Germline CDR1 reads MNHEY; CDR2 reads SMNVEV (reference sequence). Here the CDR3 DNA reads TGTGCCAGCAGTCCGCGTTGGGGGGGTTATCAGCCCCAGCATTTT. It is translated as CASSPRWGGYQPQHF.

The rearrangement links TRBV20-1 to TRBJ2-1; the match to TRBD2 covers 14 bases. This CDR3 contains 17 residues. With 4 bases clipped from V and 1 base from J, the junction kept 6 bases outside the gene matches. Germline CDR1 reads DFQATT; CDR2 reads SNEGSKA (reference sequence). CDR3 loop: CSAKGWTSGRSYNEQFF. CDR3 nucleotides: TGCAGTGCTAAAGGCTGGACTAGCGGGAGGTCCTACAATGAGCAGTTCTTC.

Only a few counts were recorded for this clonotype. The chain is built from TRBV10-3 and TRBJ1-6, with D possibly being TRBD1 (6 bases). V gave up 7 bases and J gave up 10 bases, with 20 bases separating them. The CDR3 totals 15 residues. Looked up from germline, CDR1 is ENHRY and CDR2 is SYGVKD. DNA of the CDR3: TGTGCCATCACCTCAGGTGCCCAGGGGAAATCACCCCTCCACTTT. It specifies CAITSGAQGKSPLHF.

The sample holds a few counts of this clonotype. Here the CDR3 reads CASSIDRGNNQPQHF. For the CDR3, the DNA is TGTGCCAGTAGTATAGACAGGGGGAACAATCAGCCCCAGCATTTT. The chain links TRBV19 to TRBJ1-5; TRBD1 matches at 7 bases. The V gene end was trimmed by 0 bases and the J gene end by 3 bases; junction bases not matched to a gene: 2. The CDR3 covers 15 residues. The V gene's germline CDR1 is LNHDA and CDR2 SQIVND (reference sequence).

The DNA for the CDR3 is TGTGCCAGCAGTTTAAGGCGGGACTCCTACAATGAGCAGTTCTTC. It codes for CASSLRRDSYNEQFF. The chain has TRBV27 and TRBJ2-1, with D possibly matching TRBD2 (6 bases). The CDR3 covers 15 residues. Germline V CDR1 and CDR2: MNHEY, SMNVEV (reference sequence). The V gene lost 2 bases and the J gene lost 0 bases, with 8 bases spanning the gap.

The chain couples TRBV20-1 to TRBJ2-1, with 7 bases matching TRBD2. CDR1 and CDR2 (germline): DFQATT, SNEGSKA (reference sequence). The CDR3 length is 14 residues. The V gene end was trimmed by 5 bases and the J gene end by 4 bases; junction bases not matched to a gene: 8. CDR3 coding DNA: TGCAGTGCTGGACTAGTGGAACGATACAATGAGCAGTTCTTC. It encodes CSAGLVERYNEQFF.